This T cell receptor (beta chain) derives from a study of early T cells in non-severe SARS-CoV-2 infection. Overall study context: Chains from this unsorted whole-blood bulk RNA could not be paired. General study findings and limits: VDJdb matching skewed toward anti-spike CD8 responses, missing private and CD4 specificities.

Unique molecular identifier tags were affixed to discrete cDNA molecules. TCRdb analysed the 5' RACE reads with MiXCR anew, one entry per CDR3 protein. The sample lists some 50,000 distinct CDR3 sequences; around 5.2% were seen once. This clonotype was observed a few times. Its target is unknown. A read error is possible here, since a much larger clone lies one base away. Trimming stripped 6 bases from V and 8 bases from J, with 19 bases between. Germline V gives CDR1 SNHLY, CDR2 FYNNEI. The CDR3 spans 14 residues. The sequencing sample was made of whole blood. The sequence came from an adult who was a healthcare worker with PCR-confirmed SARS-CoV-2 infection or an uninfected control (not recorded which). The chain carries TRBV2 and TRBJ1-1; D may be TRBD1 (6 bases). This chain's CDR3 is CASRDGGLGLEAFF. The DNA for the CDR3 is TGTGCCAGCAGAGATGGGGGCCTGGGTTTGGAAGCTTTCTTT.